Listed below are T cell receptor beta chains from one sample, sequenced in a study of T cell changes during pregnancy in multiple sclerosis. Sequenced by immunoSEQ multiplex PCR; TCRdb stores in-frame clones only, minus some. The repertoire holds 75,000 to 95,000 clones, roughly 90% seen once, with about 1.5% in the top ten. Specimen: peripheral blood, collected in the first trimester of pregnancy. Source of these receptors: a female donor with multiple sclerosis, enrolled in a pregnancy study. Each CDR3 is given with its conserved first and last residue. A D gene is named only where the DNA matches it firmly. Only part of the rows carry a size: once, few, many, or a class if the clone is expanded.

j_call,d_call,clone_size,v_call,cdr3_nt,cdr3_aa
TRBJ2-7,TRBD1,-,TRBV30,TGTGCCTGGAGTGTACCAGGGGGCCACGAGCAGTACTTC,CAWSVPGGHEQYF
TRBJ2-3,-,-,TRBV19,TGTGCCAGTAGTATCCCTCACCGGAGCACAGATACGCAGTATTTT,CASSIPHRSTDTQYF
TRBJ2-1,TRBD2,-,TRBV5-8,TGTGCCAGCAGCCTAGGACTAGCGGGGGAGCAGTTCTTC,CASSLGLAGEQFF
TRBJ2-1,TRBD2,-,TRBV9,TGTGCCAGCAGCATTCGACTAGCGGGGTCATACAATGAGCAGTTCTTC,CASSIRLAGSYNEQFF
TRBJ2-3,-,-,TRBV9,TGTGCCAGCAGCCCGATACTGACTAGAGATACGCAGTATTTT,CASSPILTRDTQYF
TRBJ2-7,TRBD1,-,TRBV2,TGTGCCAGCAGTGAAGGGACAGGGGCTTGGGAGCAGTACTTC,CASSEGTGAWEQYF
TRBJ2-7,-,-,TRBV19,TGTGCCAGTAGTGTTTCTAGCGATTGGAAAGAGCAGTACTTC,CASSVSSDWKEQYF
TRBJ1-5,-,-,TRBV4-1,TGCGCCAGCAGCCAAGCAGGGTCGGGCAATCAGCCCCAGCATTTT,CASSQAGSGNQPQHF
TRBJ2-4,TRBD1,-,TRBV6-5,TGTGCCAGCAGGGACAGGGGACTAGCCAAAAACATTCAGTACTTC,CASRDRGLAKNIQYF
TRBJ2-5,TRBD2,-,TRBV5-1,TGCGCCAGCAGCCAACCGGGACTAGAAGGGGAGACCCAGTACTTC,CASSQPGLEGETQYF
TRBJ2-7,-,-,TRBV4-1,TGCGCCAGCAGCCAAGGAAGCGGAGCCTACGAGCAGTACTTC,CASSQGSGAYEQYF
TRBJ1-5,-,-,TRBV19,TGTGCCAGTAGTATCCCCAGGGAGGTTAAGGAACAGCCCCAGCATTTT,CASSIPREVKEQPQHF
TRBJ2-4,TRBD1,-,TRBV7-2,TGTGCCAGCAGGATGACAGGGATTGGAAACATTCAGTACTTC,CASRMTGIGNIQYF
TRBJ1-4,-,-,TRBV4-1,TGCGCCAGCAGCCAAGCAGGGCGGGGTGAAAAACTGTTTTTT,CASSQAGRGEKLFF
TRBJ2-7,TRBD2,once,TRBV5-1,TGCGCCAGCAGCTTGGGCGGGGGGGACTACGAGCAGTACTTC,CASSLGGGDYEQYF
TRBJ2-2,TRBD2,-,TRBV7-6,TGTGCCAGCAGACCCGGACTAGCGGGAGACACCGGGGAGCTGTTTTTT,CASRPGLAGDTGELFF
TRBJ2-3,-,-,TRBV7-9,TGTGCCAGCAGCCCACAGACTAGTTCAGATACGCAGTATTTT,CASSPQTSSDTQYF
TRBJ2-2,TRBD2,-,TRBV30,TGTGCCTGGAGTGACATAACTAGCGGGAGAATCACCGGGGAGCTGTTTTTT,CAWSDITSGRITGELFF
TRBJ2-7,-,-,TRBV4-1,TGCGCCAGCAGCCAAGTGACAGTAACCTACGAGCAGTACTTC,CASSQVTVTYEQYF
TRBJ2-7,TRBD2,-,TRBV7-8,TGTGCCAGCAGCTTAGTGGGACTAGCGGGAAGTAGGTACGAGCAGTACTTC,CASSLVGLAGSRYEQYF
TRBJ2-7,TRBD1,-,TRBV19,TGTGCCAGTAGTCCCCGACAGGGGGTCTCCTACGAGCAGTACTTC,CASSPRQGVSYEQYF
TRBJ2-7,TRBD2,-,TRBV4-1,TGCGCCAGCAGCCAAGATCGGGCTAGCGGGAGCTCCTACGAGCAGTACTTC,CASSQDRASGSSYEQYF
TRBJ2-1,-,-,TRBV14,TGTGCCAGCAGCCAAGAACTTCCGGGAGTGTCCTACAATGAGCAGTTCTTC,CASSQELPGVSYNEQFF
TRBJ2-1,TRBD2,-,TRBV5-4,TGTGCCAGCAGCCCCGGACTAGCGGGAGGGCCGGAGCGGCCTGCACATGAGCAGTTCTTC,CASSPGLAGGPERPAHEQFF
TRBJ1-3,-,-,TRBV5-1,TGCGCCAGCAGCTTGTTCCAGTACAGATTCTCTGGGAACACCATATATTTT,CASSLFQYRFSGNTIYF
TRBJ2-3,TRBD2,few,TRBV19,TGTGCCAGTAGGCCAGCTAGCGGGAGATCAGATACGCAGTATTTT,CASRPASGRSDTQYF
TRBJ2-3,TRBD2,-,TRBV19,TGTGCCAGTAGTACTGAGCTAGCGGGATACACAGATACGCAGTATTTT,CASSTELAGYTDTQYF
TRBJ2-5,TRBD2,-,TRBV5-1,TGCGCCAGCAGCTTGGACGGGACTAGCAGGGAGACCCAGTACTTC,CASSLDGTSRETQYF
TRBJ2-1,TRBD2,-,TRBV29-1,TGCAGCGTTGCCTTAGCGGGCCCCTACAATGAGCAGTTCTTC,CSVALAGPYNEQFF
TRBJ2-1,-,-,TRBV30,TGTGCCTGGAAAGCCTCCCTTGGAAGACAGGCCTACAATGAGCAGTTCTTC,CAWKASLGRQAYNEQFF
TRBJ2-5,TRBD2,-,TRBV27,TGTGCCAGCAGTCGATACGGACTAGCGGATGAAGAGACCCAGTACTTC,CASSRYGLADEETQYF
TRBJ2-5,TRBD1,-,TRBV5-4,TGTGCCAGCAGCTTGGGACAGGGTCAAGGGACCCAGTACTTC,CASSLGQGQGTQYF
TRBJ2-6,TRBD1,-,TRBV2,TGTGCCAGCAGTAGGGACAGGGCACTTGCTGGGGCCAACGTCCTGACTTTC,CASSRDRALAGANVLTF
TRBJ1-5,-,-,TRBV6-1,TGTGCCAGCAGTGATCGGGGGAATCAGCCCCAGCATTTT,CASSDRGNQPQHF
TRBJ2-1,-,-,TRBV30,TGTGCCTGGAGTCTTCCAGGACTCCCGTTCGGCGATGAGCAGTTCTTC,CAWSLPGLPFGDEQFF
TRBJ2-1,TRBD1,-,TRBV18,TGTGCCAGCTCCGAGACGAAGGGGGCACACAATGAGCAGTTCTTC,CASSETKGAHNEQFF
TRBJ2-5,TRBD2,-,TRBV19,TGTGCCAGTAGTCTACCGGGACTAGAGGGGGAGACCCAGTACTTC,CASSLPGLEGETQYF
TRBJ1-5,TRBD1,-,TRBV28,TGTGCCAGCAGCAGGACAGGGGGGAGTAATCAGCCCCAGCATTTT,CASSRTGGSNQPQHF
TRBJ2-7,-,-,TRBV6-5,TGTGCCAGCAGTTTTTTCAGGGATAGTGGCGAGCAGTACTTC,CASSFFRDSGEQYF
TRBJ2-1,TRBD2,-,TRBV12-5,TGTGCTAGTGGTTTGGCCATCACTAGCGGAACTTACAATGAGCAGTTCTTC,CASGLAITSGTYNEQFF
TRBJ2-3,TRBD1,-,TRBV5-1,TGCGCCAGCAGCGAAATCTCGGGACAGGGCGTGTTTAAAGGGGGAGATACGCAGTATTTT,CASSEISGQGVFKGGDTQYF
TRBJ2-1,TRBD2,-,TRBV27,TGTGCCAGCAGTTTGTCCCTAGGAGCGGGAGGCCCCTACAATGAGCAGTTCTTC,CASSLSLGAGGPYNEQFF